Reported below is one T cell receptor (beta chain). These data come from a study of blood T cell repertoires in COVID-19. V lost 7 bases, J lost 2 bases, and 17 bases lay in between. Germline lookup yields CDR1 SNHLY and CDR2 FYNNEI. The CDR3 loop spans 15 amino acids. Some clones are missing from TCRdb's copy, which holds only in-frame ones; the method was immunoSEQ multiplex PCR. In the table there are over 120,000 clones, 75% to 90% of which are singletons. Sequenced input: peripheral blood. This receptor was obtained from a human donor in a cohort sampled during active COVID-19. This chain uses TRBV2 with TRBJ1-1; D is ambiguous. The CDR3 protein is CASKEVEGFNTEAFF. The CDR3 coding sequence is TGTGCCAGCAAGGAGGTCGAGGGTTTTAACACTGAAGCTTTCTTT.